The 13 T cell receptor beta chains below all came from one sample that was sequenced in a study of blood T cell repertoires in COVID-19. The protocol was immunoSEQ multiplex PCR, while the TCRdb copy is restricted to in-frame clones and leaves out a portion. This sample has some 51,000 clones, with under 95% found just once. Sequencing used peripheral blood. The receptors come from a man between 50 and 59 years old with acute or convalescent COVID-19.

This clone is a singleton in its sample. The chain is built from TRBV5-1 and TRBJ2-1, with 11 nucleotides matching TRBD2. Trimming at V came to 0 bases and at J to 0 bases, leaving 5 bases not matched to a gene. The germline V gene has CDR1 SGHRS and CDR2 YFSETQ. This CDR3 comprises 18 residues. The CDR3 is CASSLAGSGGASYNEQFF. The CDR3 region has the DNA TGCGCCAGCAGCTTGGCTGGTAGCGGGGGGGCCTCCTACAATGAGCAGTTCTTC. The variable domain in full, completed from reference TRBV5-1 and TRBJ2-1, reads KAGVTQTPRYLIKTRGQQVTLSCSPISGHRSVSWYQQTPGQGLQFLFEYFSETQRNKGNFPGRFSGRQFSNSRSEMNVSTLELGDSALYLCASSLAGSGGASYNEQFFGPGTRLTVL.

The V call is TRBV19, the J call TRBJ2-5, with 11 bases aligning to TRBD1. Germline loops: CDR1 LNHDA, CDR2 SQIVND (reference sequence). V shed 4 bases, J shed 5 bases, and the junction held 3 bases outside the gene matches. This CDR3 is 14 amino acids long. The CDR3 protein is CASSRTGGEETQYF. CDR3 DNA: TGTGCCAGTAGTAGGACAGGGGGCGAGGAGACCCAGTACTTC.

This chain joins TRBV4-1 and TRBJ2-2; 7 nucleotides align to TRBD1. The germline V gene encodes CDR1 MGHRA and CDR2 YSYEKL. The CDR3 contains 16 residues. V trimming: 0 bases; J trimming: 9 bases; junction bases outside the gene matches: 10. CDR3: CASSQDPARGRRELFF. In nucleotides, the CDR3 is TGCGCCAGCAGCCAAGATCCGGCGAGGGGGCGGCGGGAGCTGTTTTTT.

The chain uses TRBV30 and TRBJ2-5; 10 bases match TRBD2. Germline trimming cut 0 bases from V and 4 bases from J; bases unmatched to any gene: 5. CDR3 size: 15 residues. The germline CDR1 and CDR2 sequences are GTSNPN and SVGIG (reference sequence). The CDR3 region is CAWSVTSGTGETQYF. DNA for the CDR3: TGTGCCTGGAGTGTAACTAGCGGGACCGGAGAGACCCAGTACTTC. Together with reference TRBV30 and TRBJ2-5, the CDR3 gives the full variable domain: SQTIHQWPATLVQPVGSPLSLECTVEGTSNPNLYWYRQAAGRGLQLLFYSVGIGQISSEVPQNLSASRPQDRQFILSSKKLLLSDSGFYLCAWSVTSGTGETQYFGPGTRLLVL.

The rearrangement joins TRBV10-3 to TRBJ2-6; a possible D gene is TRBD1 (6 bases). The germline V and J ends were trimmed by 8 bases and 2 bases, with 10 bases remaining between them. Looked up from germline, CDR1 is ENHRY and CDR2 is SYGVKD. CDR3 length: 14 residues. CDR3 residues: CAIPTGTGANVLTF. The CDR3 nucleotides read TGTGCCATCCCAACAGGGACTGGGGCCAACGTCCTGACTTTC.

CDR3 in DNA: TGTGCCGCCGCAGATAGACAGAAAGAGACCCAGTACTTC. It is translated as CAAADRQKETQYF. The J gene is TRBJ2-5, the V gene TRBV24-1, with D possibly being TRBD1 (5 bases). Germline V gene data show CDR1 as KGHDR and CDR2 as SFDVKD. This CDR3 spans 13 amino acids. V was cut by 12 bases and J by 3 bases, with 16 bases left in between.

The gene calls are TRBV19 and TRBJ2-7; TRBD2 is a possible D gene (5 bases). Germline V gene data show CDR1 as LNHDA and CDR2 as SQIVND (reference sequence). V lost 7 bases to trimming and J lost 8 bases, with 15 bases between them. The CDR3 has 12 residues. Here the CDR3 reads CASTNVAGKQYF. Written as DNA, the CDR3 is TGTGCCAGTACCAACGTCGCCGGGAAGCAGTACTTC.

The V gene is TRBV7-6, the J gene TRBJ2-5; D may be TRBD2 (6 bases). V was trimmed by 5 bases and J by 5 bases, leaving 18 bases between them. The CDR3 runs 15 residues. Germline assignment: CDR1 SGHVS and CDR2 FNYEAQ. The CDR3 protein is CASSVGRAEGETQYF. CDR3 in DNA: TGTGCCAGCAGCGTAGGTAGGGCGGAGGGGGAGACCCAGTACTTC.

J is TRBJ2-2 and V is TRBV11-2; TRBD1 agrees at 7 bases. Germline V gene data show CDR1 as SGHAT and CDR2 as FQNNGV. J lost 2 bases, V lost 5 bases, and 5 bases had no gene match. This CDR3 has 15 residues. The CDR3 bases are TGTGCCAGCAGCCACGGGGACAGAAACACCGGGGAGCTGTTTTTT. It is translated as CASSHGDRNTGELFF.

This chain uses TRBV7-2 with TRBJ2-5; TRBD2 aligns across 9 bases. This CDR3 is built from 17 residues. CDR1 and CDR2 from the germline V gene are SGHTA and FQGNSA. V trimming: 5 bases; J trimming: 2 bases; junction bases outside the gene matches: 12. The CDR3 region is CASSRRGGGARQETQYF. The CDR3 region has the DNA TGTGCCAGCAGCCGTCGGGGCGGGGGGGCTCGTCAAGAGACCCAGTACTTC.

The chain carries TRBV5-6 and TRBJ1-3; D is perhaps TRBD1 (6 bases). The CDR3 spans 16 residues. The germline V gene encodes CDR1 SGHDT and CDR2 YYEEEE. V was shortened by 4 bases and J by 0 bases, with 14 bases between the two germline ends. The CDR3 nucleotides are TGTGCCAGCAGCCGATTTGACAGGAGCTCTGGAAACACCATATATTTT. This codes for CASSRFDRSSGNTIYF.

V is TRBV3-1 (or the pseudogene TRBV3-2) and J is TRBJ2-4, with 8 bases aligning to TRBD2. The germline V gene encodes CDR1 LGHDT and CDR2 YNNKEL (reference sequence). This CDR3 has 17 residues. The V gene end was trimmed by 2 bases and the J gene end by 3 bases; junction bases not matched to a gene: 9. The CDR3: CASSQPTGGLVKNIQYF. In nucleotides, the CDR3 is TGTGCCAGCAGCCAACCTACGGGGGGGCTGGTCAAAAACATTCAGTACTTC.

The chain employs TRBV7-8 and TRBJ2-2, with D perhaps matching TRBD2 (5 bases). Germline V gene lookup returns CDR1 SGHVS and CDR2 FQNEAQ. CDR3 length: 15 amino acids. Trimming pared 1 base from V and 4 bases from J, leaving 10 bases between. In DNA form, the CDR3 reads TGTGCCAGCAGCTTAGGCCGAAGCGGCACCGGGGAGCTGTTTTTT. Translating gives CASSLGRSGTGELFF.